The present entry profiles one T cell receptor (beta chain) with its context. What it binds is not known. The data originate from a study of blood T cells in healthy people across ages. Overall study findings and caveats: With unsorted PBMCs, a conclusive comparison of naive versus antigen-experienced cells was not possible.

Alongside a J-beta primer mix, a sample-barcoded 5' primer served in a second PCR lasting roughly 7 to 11 cycles. TCRdb re-called the 5' RACE reads with MiXCR, one entry per CDR3 protein. This sample has about 1,400,000 distinct CDR3 sequences, with approximately 59% found just once. The TCR comes from a man between 18 and 29 years old in good health. Input material: blood.

CDR3 in DNA: TGCAGCGTTGCCCCCTTTTGGGGCGAGCAGTACTTC. Translated: CSVAPFWGEQYF. The V gene is TRBV29-1, the J gene TRBJ2-7, with D hard to call. The CDR3 has 12 residues. The germline V and J ends were trimmed by 4 bases and 6 bases, with 13 bases remaining between them. Germline V gene data show CDR1 as SQVTM and CDR2 as ANQGSEA.